These 10 T cell receptor beta chains were all obtained from the same sample, sequenced in a study of a mutant IDH1 vaccine in newly diagnosed glioma. Only in-frame clones appear in the TCRdb table, and some are missing; sequencing was by immunoSEQ multiplex PCR. The sample yields around 94,000 clones, around 92% seen once. Time point noted: week 47, end of study. Doses consisted of 300 ug of mutant IDH1 20-mer peptide each, paired with topical imiquimod. Their specific antigens are unknown. The specimen was PBMCs, collected from a glioma patient whose treatment included an IDH1 peptide vaccine. The receptor source for this set is a woman between 45 and 65 years old with glioma.

V usage is TRBV7-2 and J usage is TRBJ2-7, with D perhaps matching TRBD2 (6 bases). With 5 bases removed from V and 3 bases from J, the gap between germline ends came to 17 bases. Germline CDR1 SGHTA, CDR2 FQGNSA. This CDR3 comprises 15 residues. CDR3 nucleotide sequence: TGTGCCAGCAGCCGAACCTCCACGGGAGTCTACGAGCAGTACTTC. This translates into CASSRTSTGVYEQYF.

The rearrangement uses TRBV9 and TRBJ1-4, with TRBD1 as a possible D gene (6 bases). The V and J ends lost 0 bases and 8 bases respectively, with 11 bases between them. This CDR3 is built from 14 residues. Germline-derived CDR1 and CDR2 are SGDLS and YYNGEE. The CDR3 region is CASSVAGAGEKLFF. The CDR3 bases are TGTGCCAGCAGCGTAGCAGGGGCTGGGGAAAAACTGTTTTTT.

CDR3 loop: CASSGGTLSYEQYF. CDR3 nucleotide sequence: TGTGCCAGCAGTGGGGGAACCCTCTCCTACGAGCAGTACTTC. The rearrangement uses TRBV2 and TRBJ2-7; D not resolved. V was pared by 4 bases and J by 0 bases, with 10 bases between. The length of the CDR3 is 14 residues. Germline V gene lookup returns CDR1 SNHLY and CDR2 FYNNEI.

The chain is built from TRBV28 and TRBJ1-4; D ambiguous. Per the germline V gene, CDR1 is MDHEN and CDR2 is SYDVKM. V was clipped by 2 bases and J by 0 bases, with 10 bases between them. This CDR3 spans 16 amino acids. This chain's CDR3 is CASSLQSRATNEKLFF. As DNA, the CDR3 is TGTGCCAGCAGTTTACAGAGCAGAGCAACTAATGAAAAACTGTTTTTT.

Comment on this clone: Other DNA sequences in this specimen translate into the identical CDR3. The chain carries TRBV30 and TRBJ1-2; D not certain. Germline CDR1 reads GTSNPN; CDR2 reads SVGIG (reference sequence). The length of the CDR3 is 12 residues. V was trimmed by 2 bases and J by 2 bases, leaving 6 bases between them. This CDR3 reads CAWSSGNYGYTF. The DNA for the CDR3 is TGTGCCTGGAGTAGCGGGAACTATGGCTACACCTTC.

This clone appeared a single time. V usage is TRBV5-1 and J usage is TRBJ1-6; possibly TRBD1 for D (5 bases). V was pared by 4 bases and J by 9 bases, with 14 bases between. Germline V gene lookup returns CDR1 SGHRS and CDR2 YFSETQ. This CDR3 is 14 amino acids long. The CDR3 sequence is CASSLGQGSSPLHF. CDR3 DNA: TGCGCCAGCAGCCTGGGGCAGGGAAGTTCACCCCTCCACTTT.

J is TRBJ1-1 and V is TRBV27, with D tentatively TRBD1 (5 bases). V gave up 6 bases and J gave up 8 bases, with 19 bases separating them. The CDR3 runs 14 residues. In germline, CDR1 is MNHEY, CDR2 SMNVEV (reference sequence). In DNA form, the CDR3 reads TGTGCCAGCAGCGGGGACGGTAGGGGAAGGGAAGCTTTCTTT. This encodes CASSGDGRGREAFF.

The gene calls are TRBV19 and TRBJ2-5; 7 bases line up with TRBD1. The J call may be mistaken, given a closer DNA end match to TRBJ2-7. Germline CDR1 and CDR2: LNHDA and SQIVND (reference sequence). The CDR3 contains 13 residues. CDR3 coding DNA: TGTGCCTCAAAGGGGGACAGCGGCTACGAGCAGTACTTC. Residues: CASKGDSGYEQYF.

The rearrangement links TRBV28 to TRBJ2-3; D might be TRBD1 or TRBD2, each matching 6 bases. The germline V and J ends were trimmed by 7 bases and 3 bases, with 17 bases remaining between them. The V gene's germline CDR1 is MDHEN and CDR2 SYDVKM. The CDR3 has 15 amino acids. The CDR3 bases are TGTGCCAGCACCTGGAGGGGGGCAAAGACAGATACGCAGTATTTT. It yields the protein CASTWRGAKTDTQYF.

The chain couples TRBV11-2 to TRBJ2-5; D is possibly TRBD1 (5 bases). The CDR3 sequence is 14 residues long. The germline CDR1 and CDR2 sequences are SGHAT and FQNNGV. Trimming pared 4 bases from V and 1 base from J, leaving 10 bases between. The CDR3 region is CASSYQGSQETQYF. For the CDR3, the DNA is TGTGCCAGCAGCTACCAGGGCTCCCAAGAGACCCAGTACTTC. The full variable domain, its missing parts supplied by reference TRBV11-2 and TRBJ2-5, is EAGVAQSPRYKIIEKRQSVAFWCNPISGHATLYWYQQILGQGPKLLIQFQNNGVVDDSQLPKDRFSAERLKGVDSTLKIQPAKLEDSAVYLCASSYQGSQETQYFGPGTRLLVL.